This T cell receptor (beta chain) was sequenced in a study of CD8 T cells in ankylosing spondylitis. Study-level findings and limits: Significant enrichment of disease-linked clones was reported in matched ankylosing spondylitis synovial fluid.

This clonotype has a count of ten or more. Antigen unknown. Trimming pared 4 bases from V and 7 bases from J, leaving 17 bases between. CDR1 and CDR2 (germline): SGHRS, YFSETQ. This CDR3 spans 14 amino acids. TCRdb fed the 5' RACE reads into MiXCR, producing one record per CDR3 protein. Among about 240,000 distinct CDR3 sequences, 7.5% to 9% were seen once, and the ten largest hold 6.5% to 7%. Input material: blood, either unsorted or a sorted T cell fraction (not recorded which). The chain links TRBV5-1 to TRBJ1-1; possible D gene TRBD1, 5 bases. The sequence derives from a male donor with ankylosing spondylitis or in good health (not recorded which). CDR3 sequence: CASSPVVQGVEAFF. As DNA, the CDR3 is TGCGCCAGCAGCCCGGTCGTCCAGGGCGTTGAAGCTTTCTTT.